These T cell receptor beta chains were read from a single sample in a study of T cell responses to AZD1222 COVID-19 vaccine. TCRdb's copy holds only in-frame clones and misses some; the assay was immunoSEQ multiplex PCR. The sample has about 120,000 clones, about 92% seen once. The source was peripheral blood, collected 28 days after the second AZD1222 dose. The receptors were sampled from an adult who received the AZD1222 COVID-19 vaccine. Each CDR3 is given with its conserved first and last residue. A D gene is named only where the DNA matches it firmly. Rows may omit the clone size; those that give it use once, few, many or a size class.

D: TRBD1; J: TRBJ2-5; V: TRBV11-3; size: once; DNA: TGTGCCAGCAGCCAAGGACAGGGTCAAGAGACCCAGTACTTC; CDR3: CASSQGQGQETQYF
D: .; J: TRBJ1-2; V: TRBV12-3/TRBV12-4; size: once; DNA: TGTGCCAGCAGTCCCGACGGTTATGGCTACACCTTC; CDR3: CASSPDGYGYTF
D: .; J: TRBJ2-1; V: TRBV29-1; size: .; DNA: TGCAGCGTTGGGGGACTTAGGGGCTACAATGAGCAGTTCTTC; CDR3: CSVGGLRGYNEQFF
D: .; J: TRBJ2-1; V: TRBV7-2; size: .; DNA: TGTGCCAGCAGCTTAGTAGGGGGGACCCCCTTCAATGAGCAGTTCTTC; CDR3: CASSLVGGTPFNEQFF
D: TRBD2; J: TRBJ2-2; V: TRBV7-9; size: .; DNA: TGTGCCAGCAGCCGACCGCGAGCGGGAGACGCCGGGGAGCTGTTTTTT; CDR3: CASSRPRAGDAGELFF
D: .; J: TRBJ1-2; V: TRBV29-1; size: once; DNA: TGCAGCGTGCATGACACGAGGTCCTATGGCTACACCTTC; CDR3: CSVHDTRSYGYTF
D: .; J: TRBJ2-5; V: TRBV7-7; size: few; DNA: TGTGCCAGCAGCTCTACCCCAGGGCGGGTTCAAGAGACCCAGTACTTC; CDR3: CASSSTPGRVQETQYF
D: TRBD1; J: TRBJ1-2; V: TRBV19; size: .; DNA: TGTGCCAGTAGTATAGATGGAGACAGGGGTGCTGGCTACACCTTC; CDR3: CASSIDGDRGAGYTF
D: .; J: TRBJ2-2; V: TRBV5-6; size: .; DNA: TGTGCCAGCAGCTCACTCCCGACTGGCCCCGGGGAGCTGTTTTTT; CDR3: CASSSLPTGPGELFF
D: TRBD2; J: TRBJ2-1; V: TRBV6-1; size: once; DNA: TGTGCCAGCAGTGAAGCATTTGGCGGGGGGGCTTACAATGAGCAGTTCTTC; CDR3: CASSEAFGGGAYNEQFF
D: .; J: TRBJ2-1; V: TRBV10-2; size: .; DNA: TGCGCCAGCAGTGAGCGGAGGCTAAATGAGCAGTTCTTC; CDR3: CASSERRLNEQFF
D: .; J: TRBJ2-7; V: TRBV7-2; size: few; DNA: TGTGCCAGCAGCTTGGTTGGCGGGCAAAGCTCCTACGAGCAGTACTTC; CDR3: CASSLVGGQSSYEQYF
D: .; J: TRBJ1-1; V: TRBV18; size: .; DNA: TGTGCCAGCTCACCCCGTGACACAGGGAACACTGAAGCTTTCTTT; CDR3: CASSPRDTGNTEAFF
D: TRBD2; J: TRBJ2-1; V: TRBV7-3; size: .; DNA: TGTGCCAGCAGCCCCATGGGACTAGCGGACAATGAGCAGTTCTTC; CDR3: CASSPMGLADNEQFF
D: TRBD2; J: TRBJ2-1; V: TRBV5-1; size: .; DNA: TGCGCCAGCAGCGAGACTAGCGGGGGTGTATATGAGCAGTTCTTC; CDR3: CASSETSGGVYEQFF
D: .; J: TRBJ2-2; V: TRBV27; size: .; DNA: TGTGCCAGCAGTTTCGGAGGGGGGCCCCGGGAGCTGTTTTTT; CDR3: CASSFGGGPRELFF
D: .; J: TRBJ2-7; V: TRBV28; size: .; DNA: TGTGCCAGCAGTTTCCCAGGGTTGACCTACGAGCAGTACTTC; CDR3: CASSFPGLTYEQYF
D: TRBD2; J: TRBJ2-5; V: TRBV2; size: .; DNA: TGTGCCAGCAGTGAACTCAGGGAGGGTGAGACCCAGTACTTC; CDR3: CASSELREGETQYF
D: .; J: TRBJ2-3; V: TRBV19; size: once; DNA: TGTGCCAGCGGCCGGGACCCCCGCGGCACAGATACGCAGTATTTT; CDR3: CASGRDPRGTDTQYF
D: .; J: TRBJ1-6; V: TRBV18; size: .; DNA: TGTGCCAGCTCACCCAGAGGAACCTATAATTCACCCCTCCACTTT; CDR3: CASSPRGTYNSPLHF
D: TRBD2; J: TRBJ2-5; V: TRBV11-3; size: .; DNA: TGTGCCAGCAGCGGCACAAGCGGGGGCCAAGAGACCCAGTACTTC; CDR3: CASSGTSGGQETQYF
D: .; J: TRBJ2-2; V: TRBV19; size: .; DNA: TGTGCCAGTAGTAACAGGGTTGACACCGGGGAGCTGTTTTTT; CDR3: CASSNRVDTGELFF
D: .; J: TRBJ1-1; V: TRBV6-2/TRBV6-3; size: once; DNA: TGTGCCAGCATTTATGAGGGGGGCACTGAAGCTTTCTTT; CDR3: CASIYEGGTEAFF
D: .; J: TRBJ2-5; V: TRBV7-9; size: .; DNA: TGTGCCAGCAGCTTATTGATTGGTTCGGGGACCCAGTACTTC; CDR3: CASSLLIGSGTQYF
D: .; J: TRBJ1-5; V: TRBV20-1; size: .; DNA: TGCAGTGCTAGTATTGGGGGGCATCTTTATCAGCCCCAGCATTTT; CDR3: CSASIGGHLYQPQHF
D: .; J: TRBJ1-2; V: TRBV7-3; size: .; DNA: TGTGCCAGCAGCCTCCCAACAGGTTTGAGCTACACCTTC; CDR3: CASSLPTGLSYTF
D: .; J: TRBJ1-2; V: TRBV20-1; size: .; DNA: TGCAGTGCTAGGGAAGGCTACACCTTC; CDR3: CSAREGYTF
D: .; J: TRBJ1-1; V: TRBV5-1; size: .; DNA: TGCGCCAGCAGCTTGGGGGGCAGTAACACTGAAGCTTTCTTT; CDR3: CASSLGGSNTEAFF
D: TRBD2; J: TRBJ2-1; V: TRBV5-4; size: .; DNA: TGTGCCAGCAGCTTCGGCGGTAGCGGGAGGGGACTACACAATGAGCAGTTCTTC; CDR3: CASSFGGSGRGLHNEQFF
D: TRBD2; J: TRBJ2-2; V: TRBV3-1/TRBV3-2; size: once; DNA: TGTGCCAGCAGCGGACTAGCGGGACCCGGGGAGCTGTTTTTT; CDR3: CASSGLAGPGELFF
D: TRBD1; J: TRBJ1-2; V: TRBV27; size: .; DNA: TGTGCCAGCAGACAAGGACAGGGGGCGGGTGGCTACACCTTC; CDR3: CASRQGQGAGGYTF
D: .; J: TRBJ2-6; V: TRBV19; size: .; DNA: TGTGCCAGTAGTATTTATGGGACAGGGGCCAACGTCCTGACTTTC; CDR3: CASSIYGTGANVLTF
D: .; J: TRBJ1-6; V: TRBV14; size: .; DNA: TGTGCCAGCAGCCAAGTGGCAGTCTCCTATAATTCACCCCTCCACTTT; CDR3: CASSQVAVSYNSPLHF
D: TRBD2; J: TRBJ2-1; V: TRBV19; size: .; DNA: TGTGCCAGTAGTATGCTCGGGACTAGCAATGAGCAGTTCTTC; CDR3: CASSMLGTSNEQFF
D: TRBD2; J: TRBJ2-1; V: TRBV7-2; size: .; DNA: TGTGCCAGCAGCCAAACTAGCGGAGGGGCGGGTGAGCAGTTCTTC; CDR3: CASSQTSGGAGEQFF
D: .; J: TRBJ2-1; V: TRBV13; size: .; DNA: TGTGCCAGCAGCCTCGGGGCGACCCCGCAGGGTGAGCAGTTCTTC; CDR3: CASSLGATPQGEQFF
D: TRBD1; J: TRBJ1-2; V: TRBV19; size: .; DNA: TGTGCCAGTACCCCAGGGACAGGGGACGGCTACACCTTC; CDR3: CASTPGTGDGYTF
D: TRBD2; J: TRBJ2-2; V: TRBV5-1; size: .; DNA: TGCGCCAGCAGCTTGGGGGGCCCGGGAGGCCCCACCGGGGAGCTGTTTTTT; CDR3: CASSLGGPGGPTGELFF
D: .; J: TRBJ1-2; V: TRBV5-1; size: few; DNA: TGCGCCAGCAGCGAATCCAAGGGGAGAGGGTATGGCTACACCTTC; CDR3: CASSESKGRGYGYTF
D: .; J: TRBJ1-1; V: TRBV29-1; size: .; DNA: TGCAGCGTTTATCCAGGCGGTCTGAACACTGAAGCTTTCTTT; CDR3: CSVYPGGLNTEAFF
D: .; J: TRBJ2-1; V: TRBV19; size: .; DNA: TGTGCCAGTAGTGGAACCGCCCGGCGGAATGAGCAGTTCTTC; CDR3: CASSGTARRNEQFF
D: .; J: TRBJ2-3; V: TRBV5-8; size: .; DNA: TGTGCCAGCAGCCTTCGTCCTCCCGCGGGCACAGATACGCAGTATTTT; CDR3: CASSLRPPAGTDTQYF
D: TRBD1; J: TRBJ2-1; V: TRBV7-2; size: .; DNA: TGTGCCAGCAGCACAGCGACAGGGTACAATGAGCAGTTCTTC; CDR3: CASSTATGYNEQFF
D: .; J: TRBJ1-5; V: TRBV18; size: .; DNA: TGTGCCAGCTCTGAGGGAACTGGCAATCAGCCCCAGCATTTT; CDR3: CASSEGTGNQPQHF
D: TRBD1; J: TRBJ1-2; V: TRBV19; size: .; DNA: TGTGCCAGTAGCCGGACAGGCATCGGCCCTTCTATTGGCTACACCTTC; CDR3: CASSRTGIGPSIGYTF
D: .; J: TRBJ2-3; V: TRBV12-3/TRBV12-4; size: .; DNA: TGTGCCAGCAAACTCTCGGGGGATACGCAGTATTTT; CDR3: CASKLSGDTQYF
D: .; J: TRBJ1-1; V: TRBV28; size: once; DNA: TGTGCCAGCAGTTTATCACAGATGAACACTGAAGCTTTCTTT; CDR3: CASSLSQMNTEAFF
D: TRBD2; J: TRBJ2-1; V: TRBV5-1; size: .; DNA: TGCGCCAGCAGCCAAAGCGGGGGGTACAATGAGCAGTTCTTC; CDR3: CASSQSGGYNEQFF